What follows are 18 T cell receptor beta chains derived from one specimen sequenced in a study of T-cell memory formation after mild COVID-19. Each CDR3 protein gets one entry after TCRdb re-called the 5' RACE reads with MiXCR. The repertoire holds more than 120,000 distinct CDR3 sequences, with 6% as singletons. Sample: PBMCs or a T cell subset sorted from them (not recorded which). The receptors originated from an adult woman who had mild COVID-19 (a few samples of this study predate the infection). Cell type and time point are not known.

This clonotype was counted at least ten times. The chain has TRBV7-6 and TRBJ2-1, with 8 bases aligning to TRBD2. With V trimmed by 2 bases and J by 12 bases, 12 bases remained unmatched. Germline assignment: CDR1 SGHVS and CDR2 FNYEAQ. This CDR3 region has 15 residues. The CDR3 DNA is TGTGCCAGCAGCTTAAGTACGGGACTAGAGGTCGGGCAGTTCTTC. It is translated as CASSLSTGLEVGQFF.

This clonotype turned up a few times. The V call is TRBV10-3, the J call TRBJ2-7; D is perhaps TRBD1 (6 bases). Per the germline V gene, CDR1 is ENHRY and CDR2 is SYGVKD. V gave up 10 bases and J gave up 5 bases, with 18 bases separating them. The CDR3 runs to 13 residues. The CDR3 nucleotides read TGTGCCACGTCAACAGGGCGGAAAAACGAGCAGTACTTC. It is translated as CATSTGRKNEQYF.

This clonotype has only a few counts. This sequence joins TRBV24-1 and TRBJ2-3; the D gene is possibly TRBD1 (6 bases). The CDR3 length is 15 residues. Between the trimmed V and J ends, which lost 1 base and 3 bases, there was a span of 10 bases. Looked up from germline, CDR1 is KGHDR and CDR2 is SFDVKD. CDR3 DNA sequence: TGTGCCACCAGTGATTTCAGGGGTGGGACAGATACGCAGTATTTT. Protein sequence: CATSDFRGGTDTQYF.

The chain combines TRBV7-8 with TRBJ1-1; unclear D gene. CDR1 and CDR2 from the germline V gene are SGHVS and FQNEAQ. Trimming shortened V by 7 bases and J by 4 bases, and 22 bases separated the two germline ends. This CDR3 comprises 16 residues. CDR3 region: CASTLSGFPTSTEAFF. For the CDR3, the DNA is TGTGCCAGCACCCTCTCGGGTTTCCCGACCTCCACTGAAGCTTTCTTT.

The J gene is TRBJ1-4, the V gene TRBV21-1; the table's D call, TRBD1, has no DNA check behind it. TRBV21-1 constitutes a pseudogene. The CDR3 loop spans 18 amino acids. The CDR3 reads CASINQGHVLKTNEKLFF. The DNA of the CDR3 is TGTGCCAGCATCAACCAGGGACATGTTTTGAAAACTAATGAAAAACTGTTTTTT.

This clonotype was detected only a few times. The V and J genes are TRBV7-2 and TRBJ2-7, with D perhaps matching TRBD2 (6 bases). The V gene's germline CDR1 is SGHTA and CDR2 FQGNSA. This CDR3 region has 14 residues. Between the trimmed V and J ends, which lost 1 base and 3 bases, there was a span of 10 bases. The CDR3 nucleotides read TGTGCCAGCAGCTTAGAGTCCGGGGGCTACGAGCAGTACTTC. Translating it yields CASSLESGGYEQYF.

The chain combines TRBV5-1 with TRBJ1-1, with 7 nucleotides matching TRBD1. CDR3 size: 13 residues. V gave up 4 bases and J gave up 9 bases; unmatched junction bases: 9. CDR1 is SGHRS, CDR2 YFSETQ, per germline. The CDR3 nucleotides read TGCGCCAGCAGCCCCCGGGACAGTCAGAAAGCTTTCTTT. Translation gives CASSPRDSQKAFF.

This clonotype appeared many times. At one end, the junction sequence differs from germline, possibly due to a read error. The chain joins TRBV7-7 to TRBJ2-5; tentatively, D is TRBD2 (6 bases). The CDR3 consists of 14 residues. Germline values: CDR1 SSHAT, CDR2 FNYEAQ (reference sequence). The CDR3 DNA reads TGTGCTAGCAGCTTGGCCGGGGGTCGAGAGACCCAGTACTTC. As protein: CASSLAGGRETQYF.

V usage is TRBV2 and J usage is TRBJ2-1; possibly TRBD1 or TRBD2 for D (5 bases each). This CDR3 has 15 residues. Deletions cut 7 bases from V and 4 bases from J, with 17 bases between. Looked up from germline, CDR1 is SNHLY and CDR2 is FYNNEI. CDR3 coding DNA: TGTGCCAGCATGAAAGAGGGGTTACAGTACAATGAGCAGTTCTTC. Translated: CASMKEGLQYNEQFF.

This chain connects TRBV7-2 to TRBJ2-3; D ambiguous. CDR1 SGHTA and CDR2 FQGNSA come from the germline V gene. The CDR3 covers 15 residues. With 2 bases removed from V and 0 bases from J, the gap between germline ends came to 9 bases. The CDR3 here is CASSLSLLSTDTQYF. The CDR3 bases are TGTGCCAGCAGCTTAAGCCTACTGAGCACAGATACGCAGTATTTT.

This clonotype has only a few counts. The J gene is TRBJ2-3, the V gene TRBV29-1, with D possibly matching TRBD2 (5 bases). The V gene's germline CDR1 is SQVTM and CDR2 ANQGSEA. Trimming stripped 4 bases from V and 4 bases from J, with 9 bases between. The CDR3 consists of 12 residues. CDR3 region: CSVVWGADTQYF. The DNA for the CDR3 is TGCAGCGTTGTTTGGGGAGCAGATACGCAGTATTTT.

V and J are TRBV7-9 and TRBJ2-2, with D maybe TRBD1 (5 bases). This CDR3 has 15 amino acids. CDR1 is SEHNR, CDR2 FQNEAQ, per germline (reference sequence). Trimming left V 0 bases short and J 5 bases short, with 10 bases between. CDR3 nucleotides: TGTGCCAGCAGCTTAGCTTTCGACAGTACCGGGGAGCTGTTTTTT. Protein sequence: CASSLAFDSTGELFF.

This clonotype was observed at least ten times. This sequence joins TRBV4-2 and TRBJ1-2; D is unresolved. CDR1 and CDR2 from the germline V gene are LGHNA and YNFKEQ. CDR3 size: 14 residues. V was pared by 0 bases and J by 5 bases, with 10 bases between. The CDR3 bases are TGTGCCAGCAGCCAAGATTTACGGGCATATGGCTACACCTTC. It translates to CASSQDLRAYGYTF.

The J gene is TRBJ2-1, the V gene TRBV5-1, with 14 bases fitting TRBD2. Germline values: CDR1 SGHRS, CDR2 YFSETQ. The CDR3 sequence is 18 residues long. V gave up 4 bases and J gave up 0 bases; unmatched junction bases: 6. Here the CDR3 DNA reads TGCGCCAGCAGCATAGTGACTAGCGGGGGGGACTCCTACAATGAGCAGTTCTTC. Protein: CASSIVTSGGDSYNEQFF.

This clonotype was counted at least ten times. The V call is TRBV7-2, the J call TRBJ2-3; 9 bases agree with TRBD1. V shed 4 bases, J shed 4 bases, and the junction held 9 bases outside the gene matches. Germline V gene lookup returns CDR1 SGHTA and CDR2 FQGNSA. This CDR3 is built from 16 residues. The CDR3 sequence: CASSSHRGPVSDTQYF. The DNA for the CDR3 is TGTGCCAGCAGCTCACACAGGGGGCCGGTTTCAGATACGCAGTATTTT.

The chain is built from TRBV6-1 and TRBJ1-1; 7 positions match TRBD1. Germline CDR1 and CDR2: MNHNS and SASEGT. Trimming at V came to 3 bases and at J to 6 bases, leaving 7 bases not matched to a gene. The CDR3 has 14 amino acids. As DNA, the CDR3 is TGTGCCAGCAGTGACGCATTAGGACAGGCTGAAGCTTTCTTT. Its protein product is CASSDALGQAEAFF.

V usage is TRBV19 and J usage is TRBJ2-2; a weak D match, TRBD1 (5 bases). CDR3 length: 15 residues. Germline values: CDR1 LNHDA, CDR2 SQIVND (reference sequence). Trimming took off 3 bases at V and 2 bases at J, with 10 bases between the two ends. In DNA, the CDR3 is TGTGCCAGTAGTATGGGTGACAGAAACACCGGGGAGCTGTTTTTT. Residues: CASSMGDRNTGELFF.

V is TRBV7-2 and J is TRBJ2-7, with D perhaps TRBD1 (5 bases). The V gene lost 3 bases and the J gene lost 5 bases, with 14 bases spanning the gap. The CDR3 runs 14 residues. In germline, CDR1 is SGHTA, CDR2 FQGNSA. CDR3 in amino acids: CASSFRNGANEQYF. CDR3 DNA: TGTGCCAGCAGCTTCAGGAATGGGGCCAACGAGCAGTACTTC.